The 2 T cell receptor beta chains in this list originate from one sample, sequenced in a study of memory CD4+ T cells and cytomegalovirus serostatus. Measured with immunoSEQ multiplex PCR; TCRdb has only the in-frame clones, and not every one. The table lists tens of thousands of clones, 82% of them singletons, with approximately 0.92% in the top ten. The sort gate was single viable CD3+CD4+CD8-CD45RO+ cells for memory CD4+ T cells. The source material was memory CD4+ T cells from blood. The origin of the receptors is an adult in good health and CMV-seronegative.

V is TRBV11-3 and J is TRBJ2-1; 9 positions agree with TRBD2. V shed 5 bases, J shed 8 bases, and the junction held 7 bases outside the gene matches. Germline lookup yields CDR1 SGHNT and CDR2 YENEEA. There are 14 residues in the CDR3. The CDR3 nucleotides read TGTGCCAGCAGCCGCGGGGGGGCAATGGATGAGCAGTTCTTC. Protein sequence: CASSRGGAMDEQFF.

The chain combines TRBV7-8 with TRBJ2-7; TRBD1 is a possible D gene (6 bases). The CDR3 consists of 13 residues. Per the germline V gene, CDR1 is SGHVS and CDR2 is FQNEAQ. V gave up 5 bases and J gave up 1 base, with 9 bases separating them. CDR3 region: CASSRQVSYEQYF. In nucleotides, the CDR3 is TGTGCCAGCAGCCGACAGGTATCCTACGAGCAGTACTTC.